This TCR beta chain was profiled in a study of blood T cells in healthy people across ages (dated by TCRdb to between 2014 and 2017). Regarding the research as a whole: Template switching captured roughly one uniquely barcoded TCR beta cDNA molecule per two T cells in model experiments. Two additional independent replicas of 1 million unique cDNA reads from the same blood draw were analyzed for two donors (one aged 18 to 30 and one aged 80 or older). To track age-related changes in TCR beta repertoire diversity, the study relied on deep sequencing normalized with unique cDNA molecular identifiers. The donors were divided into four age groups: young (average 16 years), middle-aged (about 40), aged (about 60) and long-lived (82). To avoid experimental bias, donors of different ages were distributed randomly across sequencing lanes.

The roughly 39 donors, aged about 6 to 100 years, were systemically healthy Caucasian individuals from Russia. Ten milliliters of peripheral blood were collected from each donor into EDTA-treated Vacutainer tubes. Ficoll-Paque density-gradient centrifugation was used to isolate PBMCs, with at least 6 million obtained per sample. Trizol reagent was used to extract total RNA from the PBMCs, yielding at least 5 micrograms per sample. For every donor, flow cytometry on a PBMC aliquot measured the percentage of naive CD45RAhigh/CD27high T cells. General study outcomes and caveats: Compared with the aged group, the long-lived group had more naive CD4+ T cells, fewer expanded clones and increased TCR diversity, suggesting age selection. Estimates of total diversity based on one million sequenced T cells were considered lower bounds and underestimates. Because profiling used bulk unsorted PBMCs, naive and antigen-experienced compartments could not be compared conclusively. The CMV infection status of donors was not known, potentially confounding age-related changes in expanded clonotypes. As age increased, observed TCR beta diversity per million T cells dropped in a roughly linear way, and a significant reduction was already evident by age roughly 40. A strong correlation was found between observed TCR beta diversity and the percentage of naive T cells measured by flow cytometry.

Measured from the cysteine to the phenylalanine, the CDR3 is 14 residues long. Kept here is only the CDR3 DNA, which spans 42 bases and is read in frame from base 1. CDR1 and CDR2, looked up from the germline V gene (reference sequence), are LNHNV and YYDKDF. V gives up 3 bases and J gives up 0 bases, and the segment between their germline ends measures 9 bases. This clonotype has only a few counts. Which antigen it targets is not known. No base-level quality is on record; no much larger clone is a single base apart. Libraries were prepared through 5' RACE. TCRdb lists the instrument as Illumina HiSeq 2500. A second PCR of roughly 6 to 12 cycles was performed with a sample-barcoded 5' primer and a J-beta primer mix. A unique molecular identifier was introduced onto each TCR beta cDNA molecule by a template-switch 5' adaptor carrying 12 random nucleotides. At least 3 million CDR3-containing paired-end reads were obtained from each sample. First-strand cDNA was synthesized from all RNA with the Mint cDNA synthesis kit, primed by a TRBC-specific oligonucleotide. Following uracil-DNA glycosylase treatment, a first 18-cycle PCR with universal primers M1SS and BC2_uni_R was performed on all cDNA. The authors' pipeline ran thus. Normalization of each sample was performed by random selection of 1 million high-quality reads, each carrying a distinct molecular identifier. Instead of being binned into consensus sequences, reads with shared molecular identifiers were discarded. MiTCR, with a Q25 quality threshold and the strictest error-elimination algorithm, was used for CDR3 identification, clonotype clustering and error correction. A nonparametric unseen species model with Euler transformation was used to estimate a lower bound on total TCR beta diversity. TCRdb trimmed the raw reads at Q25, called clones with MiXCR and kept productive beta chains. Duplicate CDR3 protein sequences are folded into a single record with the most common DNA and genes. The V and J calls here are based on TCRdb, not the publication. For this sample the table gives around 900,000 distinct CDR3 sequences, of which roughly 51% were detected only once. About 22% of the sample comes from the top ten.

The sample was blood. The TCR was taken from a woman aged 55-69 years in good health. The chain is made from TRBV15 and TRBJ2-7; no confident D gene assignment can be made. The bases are TGTGCCACCAGCAGGTTCATCAGCTCCTACGAGCAGTACTTC. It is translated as CATSRFISSYEQYF.